This TCR beta chain was sequenced during a study of neurological immune-mediated disorders. General study findings and limits: No sharing of CDR3 amino acid sequences was observed among expanded clones across subjects, suggesting private repertoires in all groups. Falling below healthy controls, multiple sclerosis showed the least TCR clonal expansion, while HTLV-1-associated myelopathy showed the most.

V lost 4 bases to trimming and J lost 0 bases, with 10 bases between them. The CDR3 length is 16 residues. The V gene's germline CDR1 is MNHEY and CDR2 SVGAGI. 5'RACE with 10-nucleotide random UMIs produced the cDNA. MiXCR, run by TCRdb on the 5' RACE reads, gives a single entry per CDR3 protein. The repertoire holds around 41,000 distinct CDR3 sequences, around 15% seen once, with approximately 3.6% in the top ten. Each sorted-subset library came from 1 million CD4+ or CD8+ T cells. This clonotype was counted at least ten times. Its cognate antigen is unknown. This sequence originates from a woman aged 55-69 years with HTLV-1-associated myelopathy (HAM/TSP). This chain connects TRBV6-5 to TRBJ1-6; D remains unclear. The sequenced sample consisted of CD4+ T cells from blood. The CDR3 sequence: CASSLQSSSYNSPLHF. CDR3 nucleotide sequence: TGTGCCAGCAGTTTACAGTCAAGCTCCTATAATTCACCCCTCCACTTT.